The rows below give T cell receptor beta chains drawn from one sample of a study of cytomegalovirus exposure and HLA in healthy donors. The assay was immunoSEQ multiplex PCR, and TCRdb's table has in-frame clones only and misses some. The sample contains 150,000 to 200,000 clones, roughly 84% of which appear only once. Material for sequencing was PBMCs. The receptors were gathered from a man between 18 and 35 years old in good health and CMV-seropositive. Each CDR3 is given with its conserved first and last residue. The D gene is left open where the match is weak. Part of the rows lack a size; the others show once, few, many or a class for expanded clones.

j_gene: TRBJ1-5
v_gene: TRBV30
abundance: -
d_gene: -
CDR3nt: TGTGCCTGGAGTGCTCGGGCCCGGGGGTATCAGCCCCAGCATTTT
CDR3aa: CAWSARARGYQPQHF

j_gene: TRBJ1-5
v_gene: TRBV9
abundance: -
d_gene: -
CDR3nt: TGTGCCAGCAGCTCCCACCCAGGCAATCAGCCCCAGCATTTT
CDR3aa: CASSSHPGNQPQHF

j_gene: TRBJ1-2
v_gene: TRBV4-2
abundance: many
d_gene: -
CDR3nt: TGTGCCAGCAGCCAAGACAATGCAGGGGTCTATGGCTACACCTTC
CDR3aa: CASSQDNAGVYGYTF

j_gene: TRBJ2-1
v_gene: TRBV27
abundance: -
d_gene: -
CDR3nt: TGTGCCAGCAGTTTATCGTTGAGTATGGTGAGCGATGAGCAGTTCTTC
CDR3aa: CASSLSLSMVSDEQFF

j_gene: TRBJ1-2
v_gene: TRBV9
abundance: -
d_gene: -
CDR3nt: TGTGCCAGCAGCCTACAGGGAGCCAACTATGGCTACACCTTC
CDR3aa: CASSLQGANYGYTF

j_gene: TRBJ1-1
v_gene: TRBV19
abundance: -
d_gene: -
CDR3nt: TGTGCCAGTAGTATTCGGGTCAACACTGAAGCTTTCTTT
CDR3aa: CASSIRVNTEAFF

j_gene: TRBJ2-1
v_gene: TRBV18
abundance: -
d_gene: -
CDR3nt: TGTGCCAGCTCACCGCCGTGGGGGGAGGCTTTCAATGAGCAGTTCTTC
CDR3aa: CASSPPWGEAFNEQFF

j_gene: TRBJ2-1
v_gene: TRBV11-2
abundance: -
d_gene: TRBD2
CDR3nt: TGTGCCAGCAGCCCTCTCACGTCGCGGGAGGCCTACAATGAGCAGTTCTTC
CDR3aa: CASSPLTSREAYNEQFF

j_gene: TRBJ1-2
v_gene: TRBV6-5
abundance: -
d_gene: -
CDR3nt: TGTGCCAGCAGTTACGAGGCAGGGGATGGCTACACCTTC
CDR3aa: CASSYEAGDGYTF

j_gene: TRBJ1-2
v_gene: TRBV5-1
abundance: -
d_gene: -
CDR3nt: TGCGCCAGCAGCTCGGGCAGGGGCCCCGTCTTCTATGGCTACACCTTC
CDR3aa: CASSSGRGPVFYGYTF

j_gene: TRBJ2-7
v_gene: TRBV11-1
abundance: -
d_gene: -
CDR3nt: TGTGCCAGCAGCTTGAGGCAATTCCCCGAGCAGTACTTC
CDR3aa: CASSLRQFPEQYF

j_gene: TRBJ2-7
v_gene: TRBV19
abundance: once
d_gene: -
CDR3nt: TGTGCCAGTAGCCCGGGACTTGTATACGAGCAGTACTTC
CDR3aa: CASSPGLVYEQYF

j_gene: TRBJ2-5
v_gene: TRBV5-1
abundance: -
d_gene: TRBD2
CDR3nt: TGCGCCAGCAGCTTGGAAGGTAGCGGGTCACAAGAGACCCAGTACTTC
CDR3aa: CASSLEGSGSQETQYF

j_gene: TRBJ1-1
v_gene: TRBV30
abundance: -
d_gene: TRBD1
CDR3nt: TGTGCCTGCGCCACAGGGGTTGAAGCTTTCTTT
CDR3aa: CACATGVEAFF

j_gene: TRBJ2-6
v_gene: TRBV5-6
abundance: -
d_gene: TRBD1
CDR3nt: TGTGCCAGCAGCTTGGGGGCATTAGGGGGCGCTGGGGCCAACGTCCTGACTTTC
CDR3aa: CASSLGALGGAGANVLTF

j_gene: TRBJ2-5
v_gene: TRBV30
abundance: -
d_gene: -
CDR3nt: TGTGCCTGGAGAGGCCGGGAGCGACAGACCCAGTACTTC
CDR3aa: CAWRGRERQTQYF

j_gene: TRBJ1-2
v_gene: TRBV7-9
abundance: -
d_gene: -
CDR3nt: TGTGCCAGCAGCTTAAATGTCAGGCTCTATGGCTACACCTTC
CDR3aa: CASSLNVRLYGYTF

j_gene: TRBJ1-5
v_gene: TRBV6-1
abundance: -
d_gene: -
CDR3nt: TGTGCCAGCAGTGAAGGGACAGTTTTGGGTCAGCCCCAGCATTTT
CDR3aa: CASSEGTVLGQPQHF

j_gene: TRBJ2-3
v_gene: TRBV2
abundance: -
d_gene: -
CDR3nt: TGTGCCAGCAGTGACGTGGGGGGAACAGATACGCAGTATTTT
CDR3aa: CASSDVGGTDTQYF

j_gene: TRBJ2-1
v_gene: TRBV29-1
abundance: -
d_gene: -
CDR3nt: TGCAGCGTGGCCCCCAGGGGCAATGAGCAGTTCTTC
CDR3aa: CSVAPRGNEQFF

j_gene: TRBJ2-7
v_gene: TRBV29-1
abundance: -
d_gene: TRBD2
CDR3nt: TGCAGCGTAGGAACTTTAAGGGGGACTAGCGGGACTCCCATCCTCTACGAGCAGTACTTC
CDR3aa: CSVGTLRGTSGTPILYEQYF

j_gene: TRBJ2-3
v_gene: TRBV7-9
abundance: -
d_gene: TRBD2
CDR3nt: TGTGCCAGCAGCTTAAGGGAGGGGAGGGCCACAGATACGCAGTATTTT
CDR3aa: CASSLREGRATDTQYF

j_gene: TRBJ2-7
v_gene: TRBV19
abundance: -
d_gene: TRBD2
CDR3nt: TGTGCCAGTGGCCCGGGCGGGAGCTCCTACGAGCAGTACTTC
CDR3aa: CASGPGGSSYEQYF

j_gene: TRBJ2-3
v_gene: TRBV28
abundance: -
d_gene: -
CDR3nt: TGTGCCAGCAGTCGACGGACACCCAACACAGATACGCAGTATTTT
CDR3aa: CASSRRTPNTDTQYF

j_gene: TRBJ1-1
v_gene: TRBV6-5
abundance: -
d_gene: -
CDR3nt: TGTGCCAGCAAAGAGGACACTGAAGCTTTCTTT
CDR3aa: CASKEDTEAFF

j_gene: TRBJ1-5
v_gene: TRBV5-8
abundance: -
d_gene: TRBD1
CDR3nt: TGTGCCAGCAGCTTGGTGGCAGGGGGCCATCAGCCCCAGCATTTT
CDR3aa: CASSLVAGGHQPQHF

j_gene: TRBJ2-1
v_gene: TRBV25-1
abundance: once
d_gene: TRBD2
CDR3nt: TGTGCCAGCAGTGAAGGGGTAGCGGGAGTTATGAGGAATGAGCAGTTCTTC
CDR3aa: CASSEGVAGVMRNEQFF

j_gene: TRBJ1-2
v_gene: TRBV9
abundance: -
d_gene: TRBD1
CDR3nt: TGTGCCAGCAGCGTAGACAACAGGGGGACCTATGGCTACACCTTC
CDR3aa: CASSVDNRGTYGYTF

j_gene: TRBJ2-7
v_gene: TRBV5-1
abundance: -
d_gene: -
CDR3nt: TGCGCCAGCAGCTTGTCCAGCGTGGGCTACGAGCAGTACTTC
CDR3aa: CASSLSSVGYEQYF

j_gene: TRBJ2-5
v_gene: TRBV2
abundance: -
d_gene: TRBD2
CDR3nt: TGTGCCAGCAGTGATAGTTCGGGGACTACTTTTTTCCAGTACTTC
CDR3aa: CASSDSSGTTFFQYF

j_gene: TRBJ2-7
v_gene: TRBV5-4
abundance: -
d_gene: TRBD2
CDR3nt: TGTGCCAGCAGCTTTGGGACTAGCCACGAGCAGTACTTC
CDR3aa: CASSFGTSHEQYF

j_gene: TRBJ1-5
v_gene: TRBV19
abundance: -
d_gene: -
CDR3nt: TGTGCCAGTAGTCCCCTTACAGGGAATAGCAATCAGCCCCAGCATTTT
CDR3aa: CASSPLTGNSNQPQHF

j_gene: TRBJ1-2
v_gene: TRBV2
abundance: -
d_gene: TRBD1
CDR3nt: TGTGCCAGCAGGAGACAGGGCACTTATGGCTACACCTTC
CDR3aa: CASRRQGTYGYTF

j_gene: TRBJ2-3
v_gene: TRBV7-2
abundance: -
d_gene: TRBD2
CDR3nt: TGTGCCAGCAGCTTAGAGGCTAGCGGGACAGATACGCAGTATTTT
CDR3aa: CASSLEASGTDTQYF

j_gene: TRBJ2-5
v_gene: TRBV4-1
abundance: -
d_gene: -
CDR3nt: TGCGCCAGCAGCCAAGACACTTCGGGTCGGGGGTACTTC
CDR3aa: CASSQDTSGRGYF

j_gene: TRBJ2-2
v_gene: TRBV29-1
abundance: -
d_gene: TRBD1
CDR3nt: TGCAGCGTGGGGACAGGGTTTAACACCGGGGAGCTGTTTTTT
CDR3aa: CSVGTGFNTGELFF

j_gene: TRBJ2-7
v_gene: TRBV29-1
abundance: -
d_gene: TRBD2
CDR3nt: TGCAGCGTCCTAGCGGGAGGCGTCAACGAGCAGTACTTC
CDR3aa: CSVLAGGVNEQYF

j_gene: TRBJ1-3
v_gene: TRBV4-3
abundance: -
d_gene: -
CDR3nt: TGCGCCAGCAGCCAAGGAGTCGGGGGGTTCACTGGAAACACCATATATTTT
CDR3aa: CASSQGVGGFTGNTIYF

j_gene: TRBJ2-3
v_gene: TRBV28
abundance: -
d_gene: -
CDR3nt: TGTGCCAGCAGTTTCCACGGAGGGGTGTATACGCAGTATTTT
CDR3aa: CASSFHGGVYTQYF

j_gene: TRBJ1-2
v_gene: TRBV18
abundance: few
d_gene: -
CDR3nt: TGTGCCAGCTCACCACCGGGCAGAAGCTATGGCTACACCTTC
CDR3aa: CASSPPGRSYGYTF

j_gene: TRBJ2-5
v_gene: TRBV28
abundance: -
d_gene: TRBD2
CDR3nt: TGTGCCAGCAGCATAGCGGGAGGCCAAGAGACCCAGTACTTC
CDR3aa: CASSIAGGQETQYF

j_gene: TRBJ2-7
v_gene: TRBV30
abundance: -
d_gene: -
CDR3nt: TGTGCCTGGAGTCCCCAGTCCGACTACGAGCAGTACTTC
CDR3aa: CAWSPQSDYEQYF

j_gene: TRBJ1-5
v_gene: TRBV28
abundance: -
d_gene: -
CDR3nt: TGTGCCAGCAGTTCCCGAGAAAGACCCCAGCATTTT
CDR3aa: CASSSRERPQHF

j_gene: TRBJ2-7
v_gene: TRBV27
abundance: few
d_gene: -
CDR3nt: TGTGCCAGCAGTTTACATAGAAGCTCCTACGAGCAGTACTTC
CDR3aa: CASSLHRSSYEQYF

j_gene: TRBJ2-7
v_gene: TRBV10-3
abundance: once
d_gene: TRBD2
CDR3nt: TGTGCCATTAAACCGGGACCCGGGAGGGACGAGCAGTACTTC
CDR3aa: CAIKPGPGRDEQYF

j_gene: TRBJ2-1
v_gene: TRBV5-4
abundance: once
d_gene: TRBD2
CDR3nt: TGTGCCAGCAGCTTACCCCTACGGGAGGCTGGGGATGAGCAGTTCTTC
CDR3aa: CASSLPLREAGDEQFF

j_gene: TRBJ2-1
v_gene: TRBV5-6
abundance: -
d_gene: TRBD2
CDR3nt: TGTGCCAGCAGCTCCACCGGGACTAGCGGGAGGGATGAGCAGTTCTTC
CDR3aa: CASSSTGTSGRDEQFF

j_gene: TRBJ2-5
v_gene: TRBV7-2
abundance: -
d_gene: -
CDR3nt: TGTGCCAGCAGCCCGTCGCCAGTTCCCGGGGAGACCCAGTACTTC
CDR3aa: CASSPSPVPGETQYF

j_gene: TRBJ2-2
v_gene: TRBV19
abundance: once
d_gene: TRBD2
CDR3nt: TGTGCCAGTAGTCAGCGGGGGAACACCGGGGAGCTGTTTTTT
CDR3aa: CASSQRGNTGELFF

j_gene: TRBJ2-3
v_gene: TRBV5-6
abundance: -
d_gene: -
CDR3nt: TGTGCCAGCAGCTTGTTTACTCGAGGCACAGATACGCAGTATTTT
CDR3aa: CASSLFTRGTDTQYF

j_gene: TRBJ1-2
v_gene: TRBV27
abundance: once
d_gene: -
CDR3nt: TGTGCCAGCAGTCCGCAGGGAAGGACCGGCTATGGCTACACCTTC
CDR3aa: CASSPQGRTGYGYTF

j_gene: TRBJ2-2
v_gene: TRBV9
abundance: -
d_gene: -
CDR3nt: TGTGCCAGCCATCCGGGAGAACGGCGTCCCGGGGAGCTGTTTTTT
CDR3aa: CASHPGERRPGELFF

j_gene: TRBJ1-2
v_gene: TRBV5-4
abundance: -
d_gene: TRBD1
CDR3nt: TGTGCCAGCAGCCCCAACAGGGGACAGGGGGCGGATTTCACCTTC
CDR3aa: CASSPNRGQGADFTF

j_gene: TRBJ1-3
v_gene: TRBV18
abundance: -
d_gene: -
CDR3nt: TGTGCCAGCTCACCACCGGACAGATACTCTGGAAACACCATATATTTT
CDR3aa: CASSPPDRYSGNTIYF

j_gene: TRBJ2-7
v_gene: TRBV5-4
abundance: -
d_gene: TRBD2
CDR3nt: TGTGCCAGCAGCCCGAGGAAAACTAGCGGGACGTACGACGAGCAGTACTTC
CDR3aa: CASSPRKTSGTYDEQYF

j_gene: TRBJ2-3
v_gene: TRBV9
abundance: -
d_gene: -
CDR3nt: TGTGCCAGCAGCGTAGATCCGGGAGTGGCAGATACGCAGTATTTT
CDR3aa: CASSVDPGVADTQYF

j_gene: TRBJ2-2
v_gene: TRBV11-3
abundance: -
d_gene: TRBD1
CDR3nt: TGTGCCAGCAGCCAGACAGGGGCCGGGACCGGGGAGCTGTTTTTT
CDR3aa: CASSQTGAGTGELFF

j_gene: TRBJ1-4
v_gene: TRBV5-4
abundance: once
d_gene: -
CDR3nt: TGTGCCAGCAGCTATGGACAGTCAACTAATGAAAAACTGTTTTTT
CDR3aa: CASSYGQSTNEKLFF

j_gene: TRBJ2-7
v_gene: TRBV6-4
abundance: -
d_gene: TRBD1
CDR3nt: TGTGCCAGCAGTTACTTCAGGGGGCGAGCCTACGAGCAGTACTTC
CDR3aa: CASSYFRGRAYEQYF